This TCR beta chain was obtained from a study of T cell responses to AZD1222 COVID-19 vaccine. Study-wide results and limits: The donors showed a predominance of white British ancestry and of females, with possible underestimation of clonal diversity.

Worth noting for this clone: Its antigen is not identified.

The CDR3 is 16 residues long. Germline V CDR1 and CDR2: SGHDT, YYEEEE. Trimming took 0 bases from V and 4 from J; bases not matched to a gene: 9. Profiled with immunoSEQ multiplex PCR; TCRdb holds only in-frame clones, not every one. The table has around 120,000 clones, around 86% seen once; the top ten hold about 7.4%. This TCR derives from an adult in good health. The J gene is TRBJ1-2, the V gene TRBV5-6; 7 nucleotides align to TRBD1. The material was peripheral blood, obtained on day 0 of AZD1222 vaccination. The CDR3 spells CASSLGTTGPSYGYTF. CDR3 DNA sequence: TGTGCCAGCAGCTTGGGGACGACAGGGCCCTCCTATGGCTACACCTTC.